What follows are 3 T cell receptor beta chains derived from one specimen sequenced in a study of T cell changes during pregnancy in multiple sclerosis. Assay used: immunoSEQ multiplex PCR; TCRdb lists only in-frame clones, some missing. The data hold 45,000 to 70,000 clones, with about 92% observed a single time. Sequenced material: CD4+ T cells from peripheral blood mononuclear cells, taken in the second trimester of pregnancy. These TCRs come from a female donor with multiple sclerosis, enrolled in a pregnancy study.

Notes on this clone: The same CDR3 is also encoded by other DNA sequences in this sample. This chain uses TRBV30 with TRBJ1-1; TRBD1 matches at 7 bases. The germline V gene encodes CDR1 GTSNPN and CDR2 SVGIG (reference sequence). The junction had 0 bases not matched to a gene; V was cut back by 1 base and J by 1 base. The CDR3 has 13 residues. CDR3 DNA: TGTGCCTGGAGTGGACAGGGGAACACTGAAGCTTTCTTT. This translates into CAWSGQGNTEAFF.

The chain couples TRBV5-6 to TRBJ2-1, with TRBD1 identical over 7 bases. CDR3 length: 15 residues. The germline CDR1 and CDR2 sequences are SGHDT and YYEEEE. V lost 4 bases and J lost 4; bases outside the gene matches: 8. CDR3 coding DNA: TGTGCCAGCAGCCCACGCCGGACAGGATACAATGAGCAGTTCTTC. This gives the protein CASSPRRTGYNEQFF.

In this sample, this clone turned up a few times. The genes are TRBV7-2 and TRBJ1-2, with D possibly being TRBD1 (5 bases). The CDR3 loop spans 14 amino acids. V dropped 2 bases and J dropped 5 bases, with 12 bases sitting between them. Per germline, CDR1 SGHTA and CDR2 FQGNSA. CDR3 bases: TGTGCCAGCAGCTTAAGTGCAGGGACTTATGGCTACACCTTC. Translating it yields CASSLSAGTYGYTF.